The present T cell receptor (beta chain) was sequenced within a study of T cell repertoires in cytomegalovirus infection. Study at large: Both CMV infection and a matching HLA type were indicated by public TCR beta signatures.

This CDR3 region has 15 residues. TCRdb ran MiXCR on the reads and lists one entry per CDR3 protein. The repertoire holds over 450,000 distinct CDR3 sequences, with 11% as singletons. The study's findings and limits: The cumulative frequency of public TCR beta families identified carriers of CMV plus the relevant HLA. What dominated the ex vivo response were HLA-C-restricted CMV-specific TCR beta clonotypes.

This clonotype was found many times. Its cognate antigen is unknown. The specimen was PBMCs. This chain connects TRBV12-3 or TRBV12-4 to TRBJ2-1, with D perhaps TRBD2 (6 bases). This sequence originates from a human donor in good health (CMV status not recorded). Some clones in this sample may be carry-over from other donors' samples. CDR3 coding DNA: TGTGCGACGAAAGAGACCGACCCGGGGGACAATGAGCAGTTCTTC. Translating gives CATKETDPGDNEQFF.